Listed below are T cell receptor beta chains from one sample, sequenced in a study of cytomegalovirus exposure and HLA in healthy donors. The protocol was immunoSEQ multiplex PCR, while the TCRdb copy is restricted to in-frame clones and leaves out a portion. The data hold 150,000 or so clones, with around 82% observed a single time. The sample consisted of PBMCs. The source is a woman aged 40 to 50 in good health and CMV-seropositive. Both conserved end residues are part of each CDR3. The D gene is left open where the match is weak. Some rows have no size entry. The others give once, few or many, or a class for an expanded clone.

clone_size,cdr3_length,d_call,j_call,v_call,cdr3_nt,cdr3_aa
NA,16,TRBD2,TRBJ2-1,TRBV27,TGTGCCAGCAGTTTAGCTTGGGTAGCGGGAGCCAATGAGCAGTTCTTC,CASSLAWVAGANEQFF
NA,14,NA,TRBJ1-1,TRBV27,TGTGCCAGCAGTTTATTCCCCACGGGTACTGAAGCTTTCTTT,CASSLFPTGTEAFF
NA,14,NA,TRBJ2-7,TRBV6-6,TGTGCCAGCAGTAATCAGGCAATGCATCTCGAGCAGTACTTC,CASSNQAMHLEQYF
NA,17,TRBD2,TRBJ2-3,TRBV7-2,TGTGCCAGCAGCTTAAGCGGGAGCTATTTTGGCACAGATACGCAGTATTTT,CASSLSGSYFGTDTQYF
NA,15,TRBD2,TRBJ2-7,TRBV5-1,TGCGCCAGCAGCTTGGTTGGCGGGAGCTCCTACGAGCAGTACTTC,CASSLVGGSSYEQYF
NA,15,TRBD1,TRBJ2-7,TRBV5-6,TGTGCCAGCAGCTTAGGTGGGACAGCCTCCTACGAGCAGTACTTC,CASSLGGTASYEQYF
NA,13,NA,TRBJ1-1,TRBV30,TGTGCCTGGAGTATACAGGGGAACACTGAAGCTTTCTTT,CAWSIQGNTEAFF
NA,16,NA,TRBJ1-2,TRBV27,TGTGCCAGCGCCCGGATGGAGGGACGGACGAACTATGGCTACACCTTC,CASARMEGRTNYGYTF
once,13,TRBD2,TRBJ2-7,TRBV9,TGTGCCAGCAGCGTAGCCCTCGGGGGGGAGCAGTACTTC,CASSVALGGEQYF
few,13,TRBD2,TRBJ2-1,TRBV28,TGTGCCAGCAAGCGGGGGGCCTACAATGAGCAGTTCTTC,CASKRGAYNEQFF
NA,14,NA,TRBJ1-2,TRBV9,TGTGCCAGCAGCCAAGAGGGGGGGGCGAACGGCTACACCTTC,CASSQEGGANGYTF
NA,13,NA,TRBJ2-7,TRBV6-5,TGTGCCAGCAACAACAGGGCAACCTACGAGCAGTACTTC,CASNNRATYEQYF
once,13,NA,TRBJ2-7,TRBV28,TGTGCCAGCAGTTACTCATCTTCCTACGAGCAGTACTTC,CASSYSSSYEQYF
once,15,TRBD1,TRBJ2-5,TRBV27,TGTGCCAGCAGTCGCCATCGCCAGGGGGCCGAGACCCAGTACTTC,CASSRHRQGAETQYF
NA,13,NA,TRBJ1-5,TRBV30,TGTGCCTGGAGCGGATCGGGGATCCAGCCCCAGCATTTT,CAWSGSGIQPQHF
NA,19,NA,TRBJ2-1,TRBV4-1,TGCGCCAGCAGCCTAATCTGGGGTAGCGGAACGGTCTCCTACAATGAGCAGTTCTTC,CASSLIWGSGTVSYNEQFF
NA,17,NA,TRBJ2-7,TRBV25-1,TGTGCCAGCAGTGATTCTTGGCAGGGAAGTACACTGTACGAGCAGTACTTC,CASSDSWQGSTLYEQYF
NA,14,TRBD1,TRBJ1-1,TRBV7-6,TGTGCCAGCAGCTTCGGACAGGGGAACACTGAAGCTTTCTTT,CASSFGQGNTEAFF
NA,12,TRBD1,TRBJ1-1,TRBV30,TGTGCCTGGAAGGGACAGGGGCCCGAAGCTTTCTTT,CAWKGQGPEAFF
once,17,NA,TRBJ2-1,TRBV9,TGTGCCAGCAGCCCCCATGGGGGGATTAGCTCCTACAATGAGCAGTTCTTC,CASSPHGGISSYNEQFF
few,15,NA,TRBJ2-3,TRBV7-9,TGTGCCAGCAGCTTTCCGGGGTTAGGCACAGATACGCAGTATTTT,CASSFPGLGTDTQYF
few,14,NA,TRBJ1-5,TRBV18,TGTGCCAGCTCACCACGGGACAACAATCAGCCCCAGCATTTT,CASSPRDNNQPQHF
NA,13,NA,TRBJ2-7,TRBV5-6,TGTGCCAGCAGCTTGGGGGAGGACTACGAGCAGTACTTC,CASSLGEDYEQYF
NA,15,TRBD2,TRBJ2-2,TRBV6-5,TGTGCCAGCAGTTACTTGCGGGAGCACGCCGGGGAGCTGTTTTTT,CASSYLREHAGELFF
NA,15,NA,TRBJ1-1,TRBV2,TGTGCCAGCAGGCAACATTCTACAGGAAACACTGAAGCTTTCTTT,CASRQHSTGNTEAFF
NA,15,NA,TRBJ1-1,TRBV27,TGTGCCAGCAGTTCTCGGGGAGTAATGAACACTGAAGCTTTCTTT,CASSSRGVMNTEAFF
NA,14,NA,TRBJ1-1,TRBV18,TGTGCCAGCTCACAGACAGCTATGAACACTGAAGCTTTCTTT,CASSQTAMNTEAFF
NA,13,TRBD2,TRBJ2-7,TRBV5-1,TGCGCCAGCAGACTAGCGGGAGTAAACGAGCAGTACTTC,CASRLAGVNEQYF
once,12,NA,TRBJ1-5,TRBV28,TGTGCCAGCAGTCCCTCAGTTCAGCCCCAGCATTTT,CASSPSVQPQHF
NA,15,NA,TRBJ2-5,TRBV6-1,TGTGCCAGCAGTGTATGGGACAATCGAGGGGAGACCCAGTACTTC,CASSVWDNRGETQYF
NA,15,NA,TRBJ2-5,TRBV5-1,TGCGCCAGCAGCGAAGGACAGACTACCCAAGAGACCCAGTACTTC,CASSEGQTTQETQYF
NA,13,NA,TRBJ1-1,TRBV19,TGTGCCACTACAGGGAAGCGGAACACTGAAGCTTTCTTT,CATTGKRNTEAFF
few,13,NA,TRBJ1-2,TRBV5-1,TGCGCCAGCAGCTACGACAGAAACTATGGCTACACCTTC,CASSYDRNYGYTF
NA,15,TRBD2,TRBJ2-7,TRBV6-1,TGTGCCAGCAGTAACTTAGCGGGGTCCGCAGGGGAGCAGTACTTC,CASSNLAGSAGEQYF
few,16,TRBD1,TRBJ2-5,TRBV11-2,TGTGCCAGCAGCCAAACCTCGGGATTACAGGGGGAGACCCAGTACTTC,CASSQTSGLQGETQYF
NA,14,TRBD2,TRBJ2-3,TRBV2,TGTGCCAGCAGTGGGACTAGCGGGACAGATACGCAGTATTTT,CASSGTSGTDTQYF
once,16,TRBD2,TRBJ2-7,TRBV27,TGTGCCAGCAGTCGGAGGGTAGCGGGAGTCGCCTACGAGCAGTACTTC,CASSRRVAGVAYEQYF
once,13,NA,TRBJ1-4,TRBV27,TGTGCCAGCAGCCTCAGGGAGGGAGAAAAACTGTTTTTT,CASSLREGEKLFF
NA,17,TRBD2,TRBJ2-1,TRBV7-9,TGTGCCAGCAGCTTACTGGTCGTGCTAGCGGACTACAATGAGCAGTTCTTC,CASSLLVVLADYNEQFF
NA,14,NA,TRBJ2-7,TRBV5-4,TGTGCCAGCAGCTTCTCCCCAGAACATTACGAGCAGTACTTC,CASSFSPEHYEQYF
NA,14,NA,TRBJ1-5,TRBV6-1,TGTGCCAGCAGTCTACGGGGAATTCGCCAGCCCCAGCATTTT,CASSLRGIRQPQHF
once,11,NA,TRBJ2-3,TRBV19,TGTGCCAGCAGGTCAGGAGATACGCAGTATTTT,CASRSGDTQYF
NA,14,NA,TRBJ1-3,TRBV11-3,TGTGCCAGCAGCTTACAGACTGTAGGAAACACCATATATTTT,CASSLQTVGNTIYF
NA,14,NA,TRBJ1-5,TRBV6-1,TGTGCCAGCAGCCCAGGCCGGTACAATCAGCCCCAGCATTTT,CASSPGRYNQPQHF
NA,14,NA,TRBJ2-7,TRBV7-8,TGTGCCAGCAGCTTTAACAACGCAGGCTACGAGCAGTACTTC,CASSFNNAGYEQYF
NA,15,NA,TRBJ2-3,TRBV6-1,TGTGCCAGCAGTGAAGTGGGACTGAGCACAGATACGCAGTATTTT,CASSEVGLSTDTQYF
NA,14,TRBD1,TRBJ2-7,TRBV19,TGTGCCAGTAGTCGGACAGGGGGCGACTACGAGCAGTACTTC,CASSRTGGDYEQYF
NA,16,NA,TRBJ2-6,TRBV13,TGTGCCAGCAGCTTACAGGGGTTGGCTGGGGCCAACGTCCTGACTTTC,CASSLQGLAGANVLTF
NA,15,TRBD1,TRBJ2-7,TRBV28,TGTGCCAGCAGTTTCGGACAGGGGGAGGTCTACGAGCAGTACTTC,CASSFGQGEVYEQYF
NA,14,TRBD1,TRBJ1-2,TRBV6-1,TGTGCCAGCAGAAATACAGGGGGCGACTATGGCTACACCTTC,CASRNTGGDYGYTF
NA,15,NA,TRBJ1-4,TRBV2,TGTGCCAGCCTCCTAGGGGAACAGTGGAATGAAAAACTGTTTTTT,CASLLGEQWNEKLFF
NA,12,NA,TRBJ2-7,TRBV11-2,TGTGCCAGCAGCTCAGGGGCCTACGAGCAGTACTTC,CASSSGAYEQYF
NA,14,NA,TRBJ2-7,TRBV27,TGTGCCAGCAGTTTATCCTCGCGCGCCTACGAGCAGTACTTC,CASSLSSRAYEQYF
NA,16,TRBD2,TRBJ2-3,TRBV13,TGTGCCAGCAGCACAGGGACTAGCCCTAGCACAGATACGCAGTATTTT,CASSTGTSPSTDTQYF